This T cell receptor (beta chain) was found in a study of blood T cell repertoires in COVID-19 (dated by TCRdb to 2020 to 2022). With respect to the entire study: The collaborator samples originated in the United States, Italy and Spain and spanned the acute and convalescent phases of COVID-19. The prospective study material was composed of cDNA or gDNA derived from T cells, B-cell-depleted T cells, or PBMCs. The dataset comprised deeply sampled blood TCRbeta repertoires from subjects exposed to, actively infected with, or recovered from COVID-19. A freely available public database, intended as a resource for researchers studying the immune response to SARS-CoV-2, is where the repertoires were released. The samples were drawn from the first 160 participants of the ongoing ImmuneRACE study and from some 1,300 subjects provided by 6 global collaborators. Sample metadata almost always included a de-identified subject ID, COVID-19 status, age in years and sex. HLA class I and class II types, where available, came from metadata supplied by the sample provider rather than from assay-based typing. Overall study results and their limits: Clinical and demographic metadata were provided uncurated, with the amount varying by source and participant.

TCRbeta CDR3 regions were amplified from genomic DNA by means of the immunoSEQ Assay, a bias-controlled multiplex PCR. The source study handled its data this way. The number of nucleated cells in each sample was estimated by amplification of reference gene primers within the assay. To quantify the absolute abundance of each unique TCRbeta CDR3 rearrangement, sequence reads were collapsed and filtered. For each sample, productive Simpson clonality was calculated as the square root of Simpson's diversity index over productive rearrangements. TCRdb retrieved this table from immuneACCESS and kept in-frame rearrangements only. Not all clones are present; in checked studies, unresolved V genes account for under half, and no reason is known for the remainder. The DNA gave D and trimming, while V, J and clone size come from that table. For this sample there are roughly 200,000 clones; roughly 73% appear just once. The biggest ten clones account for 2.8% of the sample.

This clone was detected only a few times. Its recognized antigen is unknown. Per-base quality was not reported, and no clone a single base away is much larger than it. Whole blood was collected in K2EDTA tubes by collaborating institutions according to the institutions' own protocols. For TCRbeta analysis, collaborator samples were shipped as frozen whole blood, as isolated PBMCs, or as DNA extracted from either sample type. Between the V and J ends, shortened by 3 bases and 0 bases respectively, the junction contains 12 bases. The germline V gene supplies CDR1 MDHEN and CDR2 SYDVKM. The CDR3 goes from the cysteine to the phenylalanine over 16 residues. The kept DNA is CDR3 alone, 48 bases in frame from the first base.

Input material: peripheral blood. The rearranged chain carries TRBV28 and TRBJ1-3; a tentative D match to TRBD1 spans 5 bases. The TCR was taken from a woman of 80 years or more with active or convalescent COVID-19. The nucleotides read TGTGCCAGCAGTTTGGTACAGGTCCCCTCTGGAAACACCATATATTTT. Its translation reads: CASSLVQVPSGNTIYF. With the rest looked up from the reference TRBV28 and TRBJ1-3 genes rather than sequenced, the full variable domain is DVKVTQSSRYLVKRTGEKVFLECVQDMDHENMFWYRQDPGLGLRLIYFSYDVKMKEKGDIPEGYSVSREKKERFSLILESASTNQTSMYLCASSLVQVPSGNTIYFGEGSWLTVV.